These 14 T cell receptor beta chains originate from one sample sequenced in a study of T cell changes during pregnancy in multiple sclerosis (dated by TCRdb to the late 2010s). Receptor amplification or capture employed the immunoSEQ multiplex PCR assay. This is the immuneACCESS table as TCRdb keeps it, with only in-frame sequences that have V and J called. A part of the clones is gone; compared with another copy, unresolved V genes explain less than half, and the rest is unexplained. This sample gives 95,000 to 100,000 clones in total; more than 85% of them show up just once. Over 3% of the sample lies in the top ten. Sample: peripheral blood, taken in the second trimester of pregnancy. The receptors here all came from a female donor with multiple sclerosis, enrolled in a pregnancy study.

The table lists this clone with a count of one. The chain joins TRBV6-5 to TRBJ1-1, with a weak D call TRBD1 (6 bases). Trimming took off 0 bases at V and 0 bases at J, with 8 bases between the two ends. CDR3 length equals 15 residues. The germline V gene encodes CDR1 MNHEY and CDR2 SVGAGI. CDR3 sequence (DNA): TGTGCCAGCAGTTACTCGCAGGGGATGAACACTGAAGCTTTCTTT. It codes for CASSYSQGMNTEAFF.

The rearrangement links TRBV29-1 to TRBJ2-7, with 7 bases aligning to TRBD2. Germline loops: CDR1 SQVTM, CDR2 ANQGSEA. This CDR3 region has 13 residues. Losses at the gene ends were 4 bases for V and 5 bases for J; bases not matched to a gene: 8. In DNA, the CDR3 is TGCAGCGTTGTGGCGGGAGTTTCCCACGAGCAGTACTTC. This encodes CSVVAGVSHEQYF.

The chain recombines TRBV19 with TRBJ2-1; TRBD2 matches 8 bases. V lost 7 bases, J lost 7 bases, and 12 bases stayed unmatched. The CDR3 is 15 residues long. Germline loops: CDR1 LNHDA, CDR2 SQIVND (reference sequence). The CDR3 sequence is CASTRTAGGRNEQFF. CDR3 DNA: TGTGCCAGTACCCGGACGGCGGGAGGTCGTAATGAGCAGTTCTTC.

The V gene is TRBV28, the J gene TRBJ2-7; 9 nucleotides line up with TRBD2. V shed 6 bases and J 1 base; nucleotides not matched to a gene: 4. The CDR3 consists of 14 residues. Germline-derived CDR1 and CDR2 are MDHEN and SYDVKM. CDR3 sequence reads: CASRGSGSSYEQYF. In DNA form, the CDR3 reads TGTGCCAGCAGAGGTAGCGGGAGTTCCTACGAGCAGTACTTC. Together with reference TRBV28 and TRBJ2-7, the CDR3 gives the full variable domain: DVKVTQSSRYLVKRTGEKVFLECVQDMDHENMFWYRQDPGLGLRLIYFSYDVKMKEKGDIPEGYSVSREKKERFSLILESASTNQTSMYLCASRGSGSSYEQYFGPGTRLTVT.

This clone was counted only a few times. This chain uses TRBV5-4 with TRBJ1-2; TRBD1 aligns across 8 bases. The ends lost 4 bases at V and 4 bases at J; junction bases unmatched: 3. The CDR3 totals 13 residues. Germline V gene data show CDR1 as SGHNT and CDR2 as YYREEE (reference sequence). The CDR3 reads CASSAGGSYGYTF. The CDR3 nucleotides are TGTGCCAGCAGCGCAGGGGGCAGCTATGGCTACACCTTC.

V is TRBV6-6 and J is TRBJ1-1; 9 positions match TRBD1. In germline, CDR1 is MNHNY, CDR2 SVGAGI (reference sequence). Trimming took 6 bases from V and 6 from J; bases not matched to a gene: 8. The CDR3 runs 14 residues. CDR3 protein: CASSTQTGGSEAFF. CDR3 coding DNA: TGTGCCAGCAGCACACAAACAGGGGGCTCTGAAGCTTTCTTT.

CDR3 bases: TGTGCCAGTAGGGGACAGGGGGCCAACACCGGGGAGCTGTTTTTT. Protein sequence: CASRGQGANTGELFF. The rearrangement uses TRBV19 and TRBJ2-2; TRBD1 matches at 12 bases. Losses at the gene ends were 6 bases for V and 2 bases for J; bases not matched to a gene: 1. CDR1 is LNHDA, CDR2 SQIVND, per germline (reference sequence). The CDR3 has 15 amino acids.

The chain uses TRBV9 and TRBJ2-7, with D tentatively TRBD2 (5 bases). With 3 bases removed from V and 6 bases from J, the gap between germline ends came to 16 bases. CDR3 length equals 14 residues. Germline loops: CDR1 SGDLS, CDR2 YYNGEE. The CDR3 spells CASSATSDSGEQYF. The CDR3 bases are TGTGCCAGCAGCGCCACTAGTGATTCGGGCGAGCAGTACTTC.

This clone was detected once. The J gene is TRBJ1-1, the V gene TRBV19; TRBD1 matches 8 bases. CDR1 and CDR2 from the germline V gene are LNHDA and SQIVND (reference sequence). With V trimmed by 10 bases and J by 5 bases, 12 bases remained unmatched. The CDR3 spans 14 residues. In DNA, the CDR3 is TGTGCCACCTCCCGGACAGGGAAAGTTACTGAAGCTTTCTTT. Protein sequence: CATSRTGKVTEAFF.

The J gene is TRBJ2-7, the V gene TRBV21-1; the listed D gene, TRBD1, was not tested against the DNA. TRBV21-1 is classified as a pseudogene. The CDR3 is 12 residues long. The CDR3 sequence is CASSLTGGEQYF. The CDR3 DNA reads as TGTGCCAGCAGCTTGACAGGGGGTGAGCAGTACTTC.

CDR3 sequence reads: CASSPGTPRTYEQYF. In nucleotides, the CDR3 is TGTGCCAGCAGCCCCGGGACTCCCCGAACCTACGAGCAGTACTTC. The V gene is TRBV5-4, the J gene TRBJ2-7; D may be TRBD2 (6 bases). Trimming cost V 4 bases and J 2 bases, with 16 bases left between them. CDR1 is SGHNT and CDR2 is YYREEE in the germline V gene (reference sequence). The CDR3 totals 15 residues.

The chain has TRBV19 and TRBJ2-3, with 8 positions matching TRBD1. The CDR3 has 15 residues. The germline V gene encodes CDR1 LNHDA and CDR2 SQIVND (reference sequence). V was clipped by 5 bases and J by 0 bases; unmatched bases: 4. CDR3 nucleotide sequence: TGTGCCAGTAGTCTACAGGGGGTCAGCACAGATACGCAGTATTTT. Encoded protein: CASSLQGVSTDTQYF.

The chain couples TRBV19 to TRBJ2-7; TRBD1 matches at 9 bases. With 5 bases clipped from V and 0 bases from J, the junction kept 8 bases outside the gene matches. The CDR3 sequence is 16 residues long. The germline CDR1 and CDR2 sequences are LNHDA and SQIVND (reference sequence). CDR3 DNA sequence: TGTGCCAGTAGTCCCGAACAGGGGGCCAACTCCTACGAGCAGTACTTC. It translates to CASSPEQGANSYEQYF.

This clone appeared once. The gene calls are TRBV7-8 and TRBJ1-2; 7 nucleotides line up with TRBD1. J lost 14 bases, V lost 5 bases, and 8 bases had no gene match. Germline values: CDR1 SGHVS, CDR2 FQNEAQ. There are 11 residues in the CDR3. The CDR3 DNA reads TGTGCCAGCAGCCCTGACAGGGTAATGACCTTC. It yields the protein CASSPDRVMTF.